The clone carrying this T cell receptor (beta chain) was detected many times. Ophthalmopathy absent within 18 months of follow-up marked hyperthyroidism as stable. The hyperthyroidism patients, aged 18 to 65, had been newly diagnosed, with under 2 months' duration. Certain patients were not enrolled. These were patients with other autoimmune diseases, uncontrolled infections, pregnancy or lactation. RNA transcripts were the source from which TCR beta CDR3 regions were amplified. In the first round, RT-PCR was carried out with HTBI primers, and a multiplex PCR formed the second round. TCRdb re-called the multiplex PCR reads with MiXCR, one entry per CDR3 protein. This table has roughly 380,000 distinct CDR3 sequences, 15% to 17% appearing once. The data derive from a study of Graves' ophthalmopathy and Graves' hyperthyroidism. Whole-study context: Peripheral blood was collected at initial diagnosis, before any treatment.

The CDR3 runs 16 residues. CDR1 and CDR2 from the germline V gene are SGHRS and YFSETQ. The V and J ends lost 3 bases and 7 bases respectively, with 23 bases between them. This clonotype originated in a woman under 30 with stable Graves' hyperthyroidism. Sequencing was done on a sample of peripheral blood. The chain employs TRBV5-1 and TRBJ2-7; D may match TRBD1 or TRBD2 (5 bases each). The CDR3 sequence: CASSSPQGFLPGEQYF. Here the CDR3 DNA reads TGCGCCAGCAGCTCCCCTCAGGGTTTCCTCCCGGGGGAGCAGTACTTC.